What follows is one T cell receptor beta chain and its context. Its target is not known. MiXCR, run by TCRdb on the reads, gives a single entry per CDR3 protein. The data show about 150,000 distinct CDR3 sequences, about a quarter seen once. The data derive from a study of T cell repertoires in cytomegalovirus infection. Looking at the study overall: Matching HLA type, along with CMV infection, was indicated by public TCR beta signatures. Study-level findings and limits: HLA-C-restricted CMV-specific TCR beta clonotypes were dominant in the ex vivo response.

J lost 4 bases, V lost 6 bases, and 11 bases had no gene match. The CDR3 is made up of 14 amino acids. In germline, CDR1 is DFQATT, CDR2 SNEGSKA (reference sequence). The receptor's source is a human donor in good health (CMV status not recorded). Some clones in this sample may be carry-over from other donors' samples. The sample taken for sequencing was PBMCs. The V gene is TRBV20-1, the J gene TRBJ2-5; the match to TRBD2 covers 7 bases. The CDR3 protein is CSADGGGVGETQYF. CDR3 sequence (DNA): TGCAGTGCAGATGGGGGGGGAGTCGGAGAGACCCAGTACTTC.